What follows are 9 T cell receptor beta chains derived from one specimen sequenced in a study of identical twins. MiXCR was run by TCRdb on the 5' RACE reads, yielding one entry per CDR3 protein. The table lists about 890,000 distinct CDR3 sequences, 9% to 15% of them singletons. This sample also belongs to another study, concerning yellow fever vaccine responses in identical twins.

The sample was PBMCs. The receptors were sampled from a woman aged 18-30 years in good health.

This clonotype was seen only a few times. The CDR3 DNA reads TGTGCCATCAGTGAGCTATCGGGGGGTCCGCCACCTGGCGAGCAGTACTTC. It yields the protein CAISELSGGPPPGEQYF. This sequence joins TRBV10-3 and TRBJ2-7, with 7 nucleotides matching TRBD2. Germline V gene sequence: CDR1 ENHRY, CDR2 SYGVKD. The CDR3 consists of 17 residues. After removal of 2 bases from V and 6 bases from J, the junction contained 16 bases not matched to a gene.

The chain uses TRBV15 and TRBJ2-7, with 8 bases fitting TRBD1. The germline CDR1 and CDR2 sequences are LNHNV and YYDKDF (reference sequence). Germline trimming cut 8 bases from V and 6 bases from J; bases unmatched to any gene: 6. This CDR3 is built from 12 residues. The CDR3 loop is CATGQGTIEQYF. CDR3 DNA sequence: TGTGCCACCGGACAGGGCACAATCGAGCAGTACTTC.

This clonotype turned up a few times. The chain is built from TRBV5-1 and TRBJ2-5; D is uncertain. The CDR3 runs to 13 residues. Looked up from germline, CDR1 is SGHRS and CDR2 is YFSETQ. The germline V and J ends were trimmed by 2 bases and 1 base, with 6 bases remaining between them. CDR3 in DNA: TGCGCCAGCAGCTTCACATTCCAAGAGACCCAGTACTTC. Amino acid sequence: CASSFTFQETQYF.

The chain has TRBV12-5 and TRBJ2-7; 7 positions match TRBD2. The CDR3 has 17 residues. CDR1 is LGHNT, CDR2 FRNRAP, per germline. The CDR3 spells CASVKGPSGHKGYEEYV. The CDR3 region has the DNA TGTGCTAGTGTCAAGGGTCCTAGCGGACATAAAGGTTACGAGGAGTACGTC.

This clonotype has just a few counts. V usage is TRBV3-1 and J usage is TRBJ2-1, with TRBD1 matching 7 bases. V was pared by 3 bases and J by 4 bases, with 9 bases of the junction left unmatched. CDR1 LGHDT and CDR2 YNNKEL come from the germline V gene (reference sequence). The CDR3 totals 16 residues. The CDR3, as DNA: TGTGCCAGCAGCCACTCTCGGACAGGTGGATACAATGAGCAGTTCTTC. Its protein product is CASSHSRTGGYNEQFF.

This clonotype was observed at least ten times. This chain uses TRBV12-3 or TRBV12-4 with TRBJ2-7; 13 bases are a match to TRBD2. V lost 5 bases, J lost 0 bases, and 7 bases stayed unmatched. The length of the CDR3 is 17 residues. CDR3: CASSPRGLAGSSYEQYF. CDR3 coding DNA: TGTGCCAGCAGTCCCCGGGGACTAGCGGGGAGCTCCTACGAGCAGTACTTC.

This rearrangement joins TRBV5-1 to TRBJ2-3; no firm D call. The germline V gene encodes CDR1 SGHRS and CDR2 YFSETQ. The CDR3 extends over 16 amino acids. V was clipped by 3 bases and J by 7 bases, with 21 bases between them. CDR3 protein: CASSWGHELTEYTQYF. The CDR3 DNA follows: TGCGCCAGCAGCTGGGGTCACGAGTTGACCGAGTATACGCAGTATTTT.

This clonotype has ten or more counts. The V and J genes are TRBV7-2 and TRBJ2-1; perhaps TRBD2 as D (5 bases). Germline CDR1 reads SGHTA; CDR2 reads FQGNSA. The V end was cut by 2 bases, the J end by 0 bases, with 14 bases between. The CDR3 is 17 residues long. This CDR3 reads CASSLSFSAISYNEQFF. The CDR3 DNA sequence: TGTGCCAGCAGCTTAAGTTTTAGCGCGATCTCCTACAATGAGCAGTTCTTC.

In nucleotides, the CDR3 is TGTGCCAGCCTACTAGCGGGAAACGGGCAGTTCTTC. This translates into CASLLAGNGQFF. The chain uses TRBV2 and TRBJ2-1; 10 bases agree with TRBD2. In germline, CDR1 is SNHLY, CDR2 FYNNEI. The CDR3 runs to 12 residues. After removal of 8 bases from V and 12 bases from J, the junction contained 7 bases not matched to a gene.